A selection of T cell receptor beta chains follows, all from one sample in a study of Graves' ophthalmopathy and Graves' hyperthyroidism. TCRdb re-called the multiplex PCR reads with MiXCR, one entry per CDR3 protein. This table holds 400,000 or so distinct CDR3 sequences, about 17% found once. The sample consisted of peripheral blood. Every receptor here comes from an adult woman with stable Graves' hyperthyroidism. The CDR3 runs from the conserved cysteine through the conserved F or W. D genes are given only for firm matches. Some rows have no size entry. The others give once, few or many, or a class for an expanded clone.

j_gene | v_gene | d_gene | abundance | CDR3aa | CDR3nt
TRBJ2-5 | TRBV6-1 | NA | many | CASGVGPGETQYF | TGTGCCAGTGGGGTGGGCCCGGGAGAGACCCAGTACTTC
TRBJ2-7 | TRBV20-1 | TRBD2 | NA | CSARRSAGGTSYEQYF | TGCAGTGCTAGAAGGTCTGCGGGAGGAACATCCTACGAGCAGTACTTC
TRBJ2-7 | TRBV10-3 | NA | many | CAIRKDSSYEQYF | TGTGCCATCAGGAAGGACAGCTCCTACGAGCAGTACTTC
TRBJ1-5 | TRBV7-2 | NA | many | CASSFQAYSNQPQHF | TGTGCCAGCAGCTTCCAGGCTTATAGCAATCAGCCCCAGCATTTT
TRBJ2-5 | TRBV6-2/TRBV6-3 | NA | many | CASLEGMQETQYF | TGTGCCAGCTTGGAGGGGATGCAAGAGACCCAGTACTTC
TRBJ2-6 | TRBV7-8 | NA | many | CASSIRNVFSGANVLTF | TGTGCCAGCAGCATCCGGAACGTATTCTCTGGGGCCAACGTCCTGACTTTC
TRBJ1-2 | TRBV5-5 | NA | many | CASRSTGTAYYGYTF | TGTGCCAGCAGATCGACCGGGACTGCTTATTATGGCTACACCTTC
TRBJ1-1 | TRBV29-1 | NA | many | CSVEEETEEAFF | TGCAGCGTTGAAGAGGAGACGGAAGAAGCTTTCTTT
TRBJ2-2 | TRBV7-2 | TRBD2 | many | CASSLLAGGAGELFF | TGTGCCAGCAGCTTATTAGCGGGAGGTGCCGGGGAGCTGTTTTTT
TRBJ1-1 | TRBV6-5 | TRBD1 | NA | CASGAGTAEGTEAFF | TGTGCCAGCGGCGCCGGGACAGCGGAGGGAACTGAAGCTTTCTTT
TRBJ2-5 | TRBV12-3/TRBV12-4 | NA | many | CASRTLGPEKETQYF | TGTGCCAGCAGAACTCTAGGACCGGAGAAAGAGACCCAGTACTTC
TRBJ1-1 | TRBV7-2 | NA | many | CASSSTLNTEAFF | TGTGCCAGCAGCTCGACCCTAAACACTGAAGCTTTCTTT
TRBJ2-7 | TRBV7-2 | NA | NA | CAGSLGPYEQYF | TGTGCCGGCAGCCTAGGACCCTACGAGCAGTACTTC
TRBJ2-5 | TRBV20-1 | NA | many | CSSRDNQETQYF | TGCAGCAGCAGGGATAACCAAGAGACCCAGTACTTC
TRBJ2-4 | TRBV20-1 | NA | few | CSASLGGIDIKYF | TGCAGTGCATCCCTTGGGGGTATCGACATTAAGTACTTC
TRBJ2-7 | TRBV28 | TRBD2 | NA | CASSLRRGGTKAYEQYF | TGTGCCAGCAGTTTAAGGCGGGGGGGGACCAAGGCGTACGAGCAGTACTTC
TRBJ2-5 | TRBV6-2/TRBV6-3 | NA | few | CASSYSKQTQYF | TGTGCCAGCAGTTACTCGAAACAGACCCAGTACTTC
TRBJ1-1 | TRBV7-9 | NA | NA | CASSWGDEAFF | TGTGCCAGCAGCTGGGGAGATGAAGCTTTCTTT
TRBJ1-1 | TRBV28 | NA | many | CASSLRTGNTEAFF | TGTGCCAGCAGTCTACGGACGGGGAACACTGAAGCTTTCTTT
TRBJ2-2 | TRBV7-8 | NA | many | CASSPPDRWLTGELFF | TGTGCCAGCAGCCCCCCAGATAGGTGGCTCACCGGGGAGCTGTTTTTT
TRBJ2-2 | TRBV7-9 | NA | few | CANSFQTGELFF | TGTGCCAACAGCTTCCAGACCGGGGAGCTGTTTTTT
TRBJ1-1 | TRBV2 | NA | many | CASIPGSLNTEAFF | TGTGCCAGCATCCCAGGGAGCCTGAACACTGAAGCTTTCTTT
TRBJ1-5 | TRBV6-1 | TRBD1 | NA | CASSEDRVQPQHF | TGTGCCAGCAGCGAGGACAGGGTCCAGCCCCAGCATTTT
TRBJ2-5 | TRBV6-1 | TRBD1 | NA | CASSEAWGTGAAQETQYF | TGTGCCAGCAGTGAAGCGTGGGGGACAGGGGCCGCCCAAGAGACCCAGTACTTC
TRBJ1-5 | TRBV6-5 | NA | many | CASSYSQGNQPRHF | TGTGCCAGCAGTTACTCCCAGGGCAATCAGCCCCGGCATTTT
TRBJ1-5 | TRBV28 | NA | many | CASSPRRDSNQPQHF | TGTGCCAGCAGCCCACGGCGGGATAGCAATCAGCCCCAGCATTTT
TRBJ2-2 | TRBV24-1 | NA | many | CATTPSEATGTGELFF | TGTGCCACCACCCCCTCCGAGGCGACAGGAACCGGGGAGCTGTTTTTT
TRBJ2-2 | TRBV6-2/TRBV6-3 | NA | many | CASSYPLDSPTNTGELFF | TGTGCCAGCAGTTACCCCCTGGACAGCCCAACGAACACCGGGGAGCTGTTTTTT
TRBJ2-3 | TRBV5-1 | NA | NA | CASSLGGETDTDTQYF | TGCGCCAGCAGCTTGGGCGGGGAGACGGACACAGATACGCAGTATTTT
TRBJ2-7 | TRBV29-1 | NA | many | CSVSRGDDEQYF | TGCAGCGTTTCAAGGGGGGATGACGAGCAGTACTTC
TRBJ2-5 | TRBV11-2 | NA | many | CASSNEETQYF | TGTGCCAGCAGCAATGAAGAGACCCAGTACTTC
TRBJ2-7 | TRBV6-5 | TRBD1 | many | CASRTGTGSIEQYF | TGTGCCAGCAGAACCGGGACAGGGTCTATCGAGCAGTACTTC
TRBJ2-5 | TRBV28 | TRBD1 | NA | CASSPLPRQGETQYF | TGTGCCAGCAGTCCCTTACCCCGACAGGGAGAGACCCAGTACTTC
TRBJ2-2 | TRBV12-3/TRBV12-4 | NA | many | CASSLAGTLRGNTGELFF | TGTGCCAGCAGTTTAGCAGGGACATTAAGGGGGAACACCGGGGAGCTGTTTTTT
TRBJ1-2 | TRBV3-1 | NA | many | CASSQGAGARGYTF | TGTGCCAGCAGCCAAGGCGCAGGGGCGCGTGGCTACACCTTC
TRBJ2-5 | TRBV11-2 | TRBD2 | many | CASSPAGTSGNPRGETQYF | TGTGCCAGCAGCCCTGCCGGGACTAGCGGGAACCCCCGGGGAGAGACCCAGTACTTC
TRBJ1-1 | TRBV6-1 | NA | NA | CASSARDGGNTEAFF | TGTGCCAGCAGTGCTCGGGACGGGGGAAACACTGAAGCTTTCTTT
TRBJ2-7 | TRBV27 | TRBD2 | many | CASSFLGTSGSRDYEQYF | TGTGCCAGCAGTTTTTTGGGGACTAGCGGGAGTCGGGACTACGAGCAGTACTTC
TRBJ1-2 | TRBV6-1 | NA | NA | CASSEPPRGYGYTF | TGTGCCAGCAGTGAGCCCCCGAGGGGATATGGCTACACCTTC
TRBJ1-6 | TRBV3-1 | NA | few | CASSPVDSNSPLHF | TGTGCCAGCAGTCCGGTGGACTCAAATTCACCCCTCCACTTT
TRBJ2-7 | TRBV6-1 | NA | NA | CASGRTPYEQYF | TGTGCCAGCGGCAGAACCCCGTACGAGCAGTACTTC
TRBJ1-1 | TRBV2 | TRBD1 | many | CASSEEDRAMNTEAFF | TGTGCCAGCAGTGAAGAGGACAGGGCTATGAACACTGAAGCTTTCTTT
TRBJ2-7 | TRBV5-1 | NA | many | CASSLAISTEQYF | TGCGCCAGCAGCTTGGCCATAAGCACCGAGCAGTACTTC
TRBJ2-6 | TRBV9 | NA | NA | CASSVTRALGANVLTF | TGTGCCAGCAGCGTTACGCGGGCTCTTGGGGCCAACGTCCTGACTTTC
TRBJ2-7 | TRBV7-8 | TRBD2 | many | CASSSPGPSGGVQYF | TGTGCCAGCAGCTCCCCGGGACCCAGCGGGGGAGTGCAGTACTTC
TRBJ2-7 | TRBV28 | TRBD1 | few | CASSPPRGFSYEQYF | TGTGCCAGCAGTCCCCCCAGGGGGTTCTCCTACGAGCAGTACTTC
TRBJ2-2 | TRBV28 | NA | many | CASSFLDRNTGELFF | TGTGCCAGCAGTTTCCTAGACAGGAACACCGGGGAGCTGTTTTTT
TRBJ1-2 | TRBV6-1 | NA | few | CASSERPKTAYGYTF | TGTGCCAGCAGTGAACGCCCGAAAACCGCGTATGGCTACACCTTC
TRBJ2-3 | TRBV6-4 | TRBD2 | many | CASSVKAGETDTQYF | TGTGCCAGCAGTGTAAAAGCGGGAGAAACAGATACGCAGTATTTT
TRBJ1-5 | TRBV12-3/TRBV12-4 | TRBD1 | many | CASSFRRGRSNQPQHF | TGTGCCAGCAGTTTTCGCAGGGGGCGGTCCAATCAGCCCCAGCATTTT
TRBJ1-2 | TRBV6-1 | NA | many | CASSEISGNGYTF | TGTGCCAGCAGTGAAATCTCAGGGAATGGCTACACCTTC
TRBJ2-7 | TRBV6-1 | NA | few | CASSRDGFYEQYF | TGTGCCAGCAGTCGGGACGGGTTTTACGAGCAGTACTTC
TRBJ1-1 | TRBV19 | NA | many | CASSMSLNTEAFF | TGTGCCAGTAGTATGTCCCTGAACACTGAAGCTTTCTTT
TRBJ2-2 | TRBV12-3/TRBV12-4 | NA | many | CASSHWGGGELFF | TGTGCCAGCAGCCACTGGGGCGGCGGGGAGCTGTTTTTT
TRBJ2-7 | TRBV11-3 | NA | NA | CASSLGFRGVYEQYF | TGTGCCAGCAGCTTAGGCTTTCGTGGAGTCTACGAGCAGTACTTC